This T cell receptor (beta chain) was found in a study of radiotherapy plus CTLA-4 blockade in lung cancer. The overall study: Objective responses were recorded in 15% to 20% of patients, with disease control recorded in about 30%.

This clone came up once. The antigen is not known. Sequencing used immunoSEQ multiplex PCR; TCRdb keeps in-frame clones, though not all of them. The sample has around 120,000 clones, 78% seen once. In chemo-refractory metastatic non-small-cell lung cancer, patients got ipilimumab CTLA-4 blockade together with focal radiation. The study's findings and limits: Early blood T cell clone dynamics, with interferon-beta, were reported to best predict response. Clones derived from tumor TCRs expanded in blood after radiotherapy plus ipilimumab.

The CDR3 length is 15 residues. Germline CDR1 SGHRS, CDR2 YFSETQ. Trimming took 0 bases from V and 0 from J; bases not matched to a gene: 2. The receptor was derived from a human donor with non-small cell lung cancer who had a partial response to radiotherapy plus ipilimumab. The input for sequencing was peripheral blood, taken from a patient treated with radiotherapy plus ipilimumab. The gene calls are TRBV5-1 and TRBJ1-1; TRBD1 matches 7 bases. In DNA form, the CDR3 reads TGCGCCAGCAGCTTGGGAGGGGGCATGAACACTGAAGCTTTCTTT. It is translated as CASSLGGGMNTEAFF.